This T cell receptor beta chain was sequenced for a study of beta chain features in type 1 diabetes. General study results and limits: Insertions at VDJ junctions were less frequent in type 1 diabetes patients. These patients also deleted more nucleotides at the same junctions. The study found moderately but significantly shorter TCRB CDR3s in all four CD4+ subsets of Type 1 diabetes patients.

The sequenced template was cDNA made from the entire isolated RNA. The protocol was immunoSEQ multiplex PCR, while the TCRdb copy is restricted to in-frame clones and leaves out a portion. The sample shows 120,000 to 150,000 clones, roughly 53% of them seen only once. On this clone itself: The antigen remains undetermined.

Germline CDR1 LGHNT, CDR2 FRNRAP. This CDR3 has 14 amino acids. V gave up 7 bases and J gave up 5 bases, with 17 bases separating them. Sorting that relied on CD45RO/CCR7/CD25/CD127/CD95/CD27 yielded CD4+ naive, central memory, regulatory and stem cell-like memory cells. J is TRBJ1-1 and V is TRBV12-5, with D tentatively TRBD1 (5 bases). Sequenced input: Tregs from blood. The source is a man younger than 30 in good health. CDR3: CASAFMGGVTEAFF. The CDR3 nucleotides are TGTGCTAGTGCCTTTATGGGGGGGGTAACTGAAGCTTTCTTT. Together with reference TRBV12-5 and TRBJ1-1, the CDR3 gives the full variable domain: DARVTQTPRHKVTEMGQEVTMRCQPILGHNTVFWYRQTMMQGLELLAYFRNRAPLDDSGMPKDRFSAEMPDATLATLKIQPSEPRDSAVYFCASAFMGGVTEAFFGQGTRLTVV.